These T cell receptor beta chains were read from a single sample in a study of T cell responses to AZD1222 COVID-19 vaccine. Repertoires were generated with immunoSEQ multiplex PCR, while TCRdb's copy carries only in-frame clones and drops some. The profile shows 150,000 or so clones, 90% to 95% of them singletons. The sample in question was peripheral blood, obtained on day 0 of AZD1222 vaccination. These receptors were taken from an adult in good health. CDR3s include the opening cysteine and the closing phenylalanine or tryptophan. A D gene is named only where the DNA matches it firmly. Clone size is given for some rows only: seen once, a few or many times, or a class if the clone is expanded.

V gene	clone size	D gene	J gene	CDR3 DNA	CDR3 protein
TRBV3-1/TRBV3-2	.	TRBD1	TRBJ1-6	TGTGCCAGCAGCCCGGGGACAGGGGACAATTCACCCCTCCACTTT	CASSPGTGDNSPLHF
TRBV28	.	TRBD1	TRBJ2-7	TGTGCCAGCAGAAGCCCCGGGACAGGGCGTCTATCCTTC	CASRSPGTGRLSF
TRBV18	.	.	TRBJ2-6	TGTGCCAGCTCACCGCGGGACCTGGGCCTCTCTGGGGCCAACGTCCTGACTTTC	CASSPRDLGLSGANVLTF
TRBV13	once	TRBD2	TRBJ2-2	TGTGCCAGCAGCTCGGCCTGGACTAGCGGGAGGGGCGGGGAGCTGTTTTTT	CASSSAWTSGRGGELFF
TRBV14	.	.	TRBJ2-1	TGTGCCAGCAGCCAAGTTCGGGGCAATGAGCAGTTCTTC	CASSQVRGNEQFF
TRBV19	.	.	TRBJ1-1	TGTGCCAGTAGTATCAGGGTTCGCACTGAAGCTTTCTTT	CASSIRVRTEAFF
TRBV5-4	.	.	TRBJ2-7	TGTGCCAGCAACCTGAGGGGTAATAGCGAGCAGTACTTC	CASNLRGNSEQYF
TRBV19	.	TRBD1	TRBJ1-1	TGTGCCAGTAGGCTATACCGGGACAGGGGACAAGCTTTCTTT	CASRLYRDRGQAFF
TRBV27	.	.	TRBJ1-2	TGTGCCAGCGGGGTCGTCTATGGCTACACCTTC	CASGVVYGYTF
TRBV2	.	TRBD1	TRBJ2-3	TGTGCCAGCAGCCTCGACAGGGACGGACCAGATACGCAGTATTTT	CASSLDRDGPDTQYF
TRBV7-2	.	TRBD2	TRBJ2-7	TGTGCCAGCAGCTTAGCAGGGGCCGTAGCGGGGTCAGCCTTCGAGCAGTACTTC	CASSLAGAVAGSAFEQYF
TRBV30	.	.	TRBJ2-7	TGTGCCTGGGGCGGGACCAACTACGAGCAGTACTTC	CAWGGTNYEQYF
TRBV7-2	.	.	TRBJ1-5	TGTGCCAGCAGCCCCTCTACAGGGACGATGAATCAGCCCCAGCATTTT	CASSPSTGTMNQPQHF
TRBV5-1	.	TRBD2	TRBJ2-3	TGCGCCAGCAGAAACTCCCTAGCGGGGCCCACAGATACGCAGTATTTT	CASRNSLAGPTDTQYF
TRBV12-5	.	.	TRBJ1-1	TGTGCTAGTGGTTTAATAGGCCCCGAGCGTGAAGCTTTCTTT	CASGLIGPEREAFF
TRBV5-1	.	TRBD1	TRBJ2-1	TGCGCCAGCAGCTTGACACAGGGGCTGGTGGTGGGGTTCTTC	CASSLTQGLVVGFF
TRBV9	.	TRBD2	TRBJ2-1	TGTGCCAGCAGCGTCTCTAGCGGGGGTTACAATGAGCAGTTCTTC	CASSVSSGGYNEQFF
TRBV5-1	.	TRBD2	TRBJ2-5	TGCGCCAGCAGCTTGGTTGGGACTAGCGGGAGAGGAGGGGAGACCCAGTACTTC	CASSLVGTSGRGGETQYF
TRBV7-2	.	.	TRBJ2-3	TGTGCCAGCAGCCCAGGTCTCGCTACGCAGTATTTT	CASSPGLATQYF
TRBV12-5	.	.	TRBJ1-1	TGTGCTAGTGGTTTGGAAGACCTGAGCACTGAAGCTTTCTTT	CASGLEDLSTEAFF
TRBV7-2	.	TRBD1	TRBJ2-3	TGTGCCAGCAGGCAGACAGGGGGGGGAGATACGCAGTATTTT	CASRQTGGGDTQYF
TRBV27	.	.	TRBJ2-7	TGTGCCAGCAGTAGCGAGAGGTGGTACGAGCAGTACTTC	CASSSERWYEQYF
TRBV10-3	.	.	TRBJ1-5	TGTGCCATCAGTGAGTCCGCAGGGGCTGGTCAGCCCCAGCATTTT	CAISESAGAGQPQHF
TRBV19	.	.	TRBJ2-7	TGTGCCAGTAGTATCCAGCACGGGAAAACCTACGAGCAGTACTTC	CASSIQHGKTYEQYF
TRBV11-3	.	TRBD2	TRBJ2-1	TGTGCCAGCAGCTCTGGGCTAGCGGGAGATGAGCAGTTCTTC	CASSSGLAGDEQFF
TRBV5-1	.	.	TRBJ2-7	TGCGCCAGCAGCCCCACAGGGAGCTCCTACGAGCAGTACTTC	CASSPTGSSYEQYF
TRBV12-2	.	.	TRBJ2-5	TGTGCAAGTCGTCTCCCTAGGGGGAGCGTCTTTGGAGAGACCCAGTACTTC	CASRLPRGSVFGETQYF
TRBV21-1	.	.	TRBJ2-4	TGTGCCAGCAGCAAAGGTCCTCAACTAGCCAAAAACATTCAGTACTTC	CASSKGPQLAKNIQYF
TRBV24-1	.	.	TRBJ2-2	TGTGCCACCAGCCTCCCCGGTGGCTTCGGGGAGCTGTTTTTT	CATSLPGGFGELFF
TRBV5-1	.	.	TRBJ1-2	TGCGCCAGCAGCACGGACGGAGCCTATGGCTACACCTTC	CASSTDGAYGYTF
TRBV5-1	medium-sized	.	TRBJ2-7	TGCGCCAGCAAGGGGTTTGGGTACGAGCAGTACTTC	CASKGFGYEQYF
TRBV27	.	TRBD1	TRBJ2-1	TGTGCCAGCAGTTTATGGGGACAGGGAGGGAATGAGCAGTTCTTC	CASSLWGQGGNEQFF
TRBV21-1	.	.	TRBJ1-1	TGTGCCAGCTACAGGGTCCCCATCCCCGAAACAGGGTCGCAGACTCCCGAAGCTTTCTTT	CASYRVPIPETGSQTPEAFF
TRBV7-9	.	.	TRBJ2-1	TGTGCCAGCAGCCCCCGCGGATACGATGAGCAGTTCTTC	CASSPRGYDEQFF
TRBV15	.	.	TRBJ2-1	TGTGCCACCAGCAGAGAGCAGGGGCTCTCCTACAATGAGCAGTTCTTC	CATSREQGLSYNEQFF
TRBV7-2	.	.	TRBJ2-3	TGTGCCAGCAGCTTCGGGTACCCGGGGACAGATACGCAGTATTTT	CASSFGYPGTDTQYF
TRBV28	.	TRBD1	TRBJ2-5	TGTGCCAGCAGTTTAAATAGGCAGGGGGCTTTTCGGGAGACCCAGTACTTC	CASSLNRQGAFRETQYF
TRBV6-1	.	.	TRBJ2-7	TGTGCCAGCAGCCTCGACACCGGCTCCTACGAGCAGTACTTC	CASSLDTGSYEQYF
TRBV7-2	.	.	TRBJ2-5	TGTGCCAGCAGCCCTCGGCGGCTACAAGAGACCCAGTACTTC	CASSPRRLQETQYF
TRBV5-1	.	.	TRBJ1-5	TGCGCCAGCAGCCGGGGCCCCTCTCAGCCCCAGCATTTT	CASSRGPSQPQHF
TRBV5-1	.	.	TRBJ2-2	TGCGCCAGCAGCTTGTCTAGCGCGAACACCGGGGAGCTGTTTTTT	CASSLSSANTGELFF
TRBV3-1/TRBV3-2	.	TRBD2	TRBJ2-5	TGTGCCAGCAGCCAATATGGCGGGAGGGTTTCCAGAGAGACCCAGTACTTC	CASSQYGGRVSRETQYF
TRBV6-2/TRBV6-3	.	.	TRBJ1-2	TGTGCCAGCAGTACGGGGTCAGGGAGAGTGGACTATGGCTACACCTTC	CASSTGSGRVDYGYTF
TRBV7-2	few	.	TRBJ2-1	TGTGCCAGCAGCGTCCGAAGACAGCGCCTTTCCTACAATGAGCAGTTCTTC	CASSVRRQRLSYNEQFF